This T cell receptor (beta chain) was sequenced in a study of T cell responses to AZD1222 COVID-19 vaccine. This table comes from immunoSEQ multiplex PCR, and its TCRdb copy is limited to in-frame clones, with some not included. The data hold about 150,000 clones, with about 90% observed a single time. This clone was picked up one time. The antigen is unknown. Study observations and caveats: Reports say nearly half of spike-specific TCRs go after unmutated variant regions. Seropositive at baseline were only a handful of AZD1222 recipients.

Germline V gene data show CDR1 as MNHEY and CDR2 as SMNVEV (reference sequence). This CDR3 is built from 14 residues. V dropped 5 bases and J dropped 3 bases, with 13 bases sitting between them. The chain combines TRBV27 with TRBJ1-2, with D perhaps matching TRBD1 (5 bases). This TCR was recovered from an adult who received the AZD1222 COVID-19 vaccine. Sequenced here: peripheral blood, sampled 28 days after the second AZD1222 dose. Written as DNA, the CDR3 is TGTGCCAGCAGTAACGGTGGGGCCCACTATGGCTACACCTTC. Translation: CASSNGGAHYGYTF.